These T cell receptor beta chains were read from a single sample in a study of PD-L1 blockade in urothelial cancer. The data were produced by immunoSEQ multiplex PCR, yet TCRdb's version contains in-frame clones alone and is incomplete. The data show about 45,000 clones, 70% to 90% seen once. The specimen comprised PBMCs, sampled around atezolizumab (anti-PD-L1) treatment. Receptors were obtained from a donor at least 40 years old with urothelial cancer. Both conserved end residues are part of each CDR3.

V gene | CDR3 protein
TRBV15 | CATSRGGTSNTEAFF
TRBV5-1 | CASRPGGSGSEKLFF
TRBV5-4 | CASSYRTSKNEQFF
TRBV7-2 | CASSSQGAGYGYTF
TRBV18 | CASSPTGTSGSQKSFF
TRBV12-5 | CASGLGNRGDTQYF
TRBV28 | CATRGREGREFSYEQYF
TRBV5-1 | CASSLVTSSYNEQFF
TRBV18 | CASSPPQGSTGELFF
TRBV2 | CASTHLALAGVAEQYF
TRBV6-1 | CASSEEGLAGDEQFF
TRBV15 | CATSRVAGTGKETQYF
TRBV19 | CASSVAPRTDTQYF
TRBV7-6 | CASNPIPGRTANYGYTF
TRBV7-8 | CASSLAFGGTYTDTQYF
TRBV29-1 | CSVDLAGAGTDTQYF
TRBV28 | CASSLGAGMQPQHF
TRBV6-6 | CATHPPGGRGYEQYF